Below are 14 T cell receptor beta chains sequenced from a single sample in a study of cytomegalovirus exposure and HLA in healthy donors. PCR employed 60 Vbeta and 13 Jbeta primers. The table came from immunoSEQ multiplex PCR; TCRdb's copy has only in-frame clones and leaves some out. The sample carries approximately 150,000 clones, 65% to 70% recorded once. The specimen was PBMCs. These TCRs come from a woman aged 18-29 years in good health and CMV-seropositive.

The chain carries TRBV30 and TRBJ2-7, with 7 bases identical to TRBD1. Germline CDR1 and CDR2: GTSNPN and SVGIG (reference sequence). This CDR3 comprises 13 residues. V dropped 3 bases and J dropped 5; count of bases not matched to a gene: 7. The CDR3 region is CAWRLTGSHEQYF. As DNA, the CDR3 is TGTGCCTGGAGGTTGACAGGGTCCCACGAGCAGTACTTC.

This chain connects TRBV5-6 to TRBJ2-7; 8 bases align to TRBD2. The junction had 14 bases not matched to a gene; V was cut back by 6 bases and J by 9 bases. Germline V lookup: CDR1 SGHDT, CDR2 YYEEEE. This CDR3 has 14 amino acids. The CDR3 here is CASTRRGVAGLQYF. CDR3 coding DNA: TGTGCCAGCACCCGCCGCGGTGTAGCGGGACTGCAGTACTTC.

This chain links TRBV4-2 with TRBJ2-7; D not certain. The germline V and J ends were trimmed by 3 bases and 2 bases, with 8 bases remaining between them. The CDR3 contains 13 residues. CDR1 is LGHNA and CDR2 is YNFKEQ in the germline V gene. The CDR3 is CASSHEQTYEQYF. The CDR3 DNA sequence: TGTGCCAGCAGCCACGAACAGACCTACGAGCAGTACTTC.

V is TRBV28 and J is TRBJ1-2, with 7 positions matching TRBD1. Germline V gene sequence: CDR1 MDHEN, CDR2 SYDVKM. CDR3 length: 13 residues. The junction had 8 bases not matched to a gene; V was cut back by 7 bases and J by 6 bases. CDR3 DNA sequence: TGTGCCAGCACCAGAGACAGGGCTGATGGCTACACCTTC. Translating gives CASTRDRADGYTF.

The chain couples TRBV29-1 to TRBJ2-7, with D possibly TRBD1 on 5 matching bases. The CDR3 extends over 12 amino acids. Trimming left V 5 bases short and J 5 bases short, with 13 bases between. In germline, CDR1 is SQVTM, CDR2 ANQGSEA. CDR3 residues: CSVHQGGNEQYF. For the CDR3, the DNA is TGCAGCGTTCATCAGGGTGGGAACGAGCAGTACTTC.

V usage is TRBV9 and J usage is TRBJ1-1, with D hard to call. Germline assignment: CDR1 SGDLS and CDR2 YYNGEE. Deletions cut 0 bases from V and 1 base from J, with 7 bases between. There are 14 residues in the CDR3. This CDR3 reads CASSVAHSNTEAFF. The CDR3 DNA reads TGTGCCAGCAGCGTAGCCCATTCGAACACTGAAGCTTTCTTT.

V gene TRBV28 combines with J gene TRBJ2-7, with 8 bases matching TRBD1. V was clipped by 7 bases and J by 6 bases; unmatched bases: 5. Germline CDR1 reads MDHEN; CDR2 reads SYDVKM. This CDR3 has 12 amino acids. The CDR3 nucleotides read TGTGCCAGCAACCGACAGGGGCGCGAGCAGTACTTC. Amino acid sequence: CASNRQGREQYF.

This clone has only a few counts. The chain combines TRBV11-3 with TRBJ2-7, with D perhaps TRBD1 (6 bases). With 5 bases removed from V and 0 bases from J, the gap between germline ends came to 11 bases. The CDR3 sequence is 14 residues long. Germline CDR1 SGHNT, CDR2 YENEEA. CDR3 sequence: CASSPTGNSYEQYF. The CDR3 DNA reads TGTGCCAGCAGCCCAACAGGGAACTCCTACGAGCAGTACTTC. Supplemented by reference TRBV11-3 and TRBJ2-7, the full variable domain reads EAGVVQSPRYKIIEKKQPVAFWCNPISGHNTLYWYLQNLGQGPELLIRYENEEAVDDSQLPKDRFSAERLKGVDSTLKIQPAELGDSAVYLCASSPTGNSYEQYFGPGTRLTVT.

The V gene is TRBV19, the J gene TRBJ1-1; D is uncertain. In germline, CDR1 is LNHDA, CDR2 SQIVND (reference sequence). There are 11 residues in the CDR3. Trimming removed 8 bases from V and 1 base from J, with 5 bases in between. CDR3 residues: CASRWNTEAFF. In DNA, the CDR3 is TGTGCCAGTCGGTGGAACACTGAAGCTTTCTTT.

V usage is TRBV16 and J usage is TRBJ2-7; tentative D call: TRBD1 (6 bases). V gave up 4 bases and J gave up 6 bases, with 16 bases separating them. Germline assignment: CDR1 KGHSY and CDR2 FQNENV. The CDR3 is made up of 14 amino acids. The CDR3 loop is CASSLQEGGSEQYF. CDR3 DNA sequence: TGTGCCAGCAGCCTTCAAGAAGGGGGTAGCGAGCAGTACTTC. Full variable domain (remainder filled in from reference TRBV16 and TRBJ2-7): GEEVAQTPKHLVRGEGQKAKLYCAPIKGHSYVFWYQQVLKNEFKFLISFQNENVFDETGMPKERFSAKCLPNSPCSLEIQATKLEDSAVYFCASSLQEGGSEQYFGPGTRLTVT.

The J gene is TRBJ2-1, the V gene TRBV18; D is undetermined. V was cut by 0 bases and J by 12 bases, with 12 bases left in between. The CDR3 contains 13 residues. Germline CDR1 and CDR2: KGHSH and LQKENI. In DNA form, the CDR3 reads TGTGCCAGCTCACCACCGACGAGGTCCGGGCAGTTCTTC. Translating it yields CASSPPTRSGQFF. Full variable domain (missing parts from reference TRBV18 and TRBJ2-1): NAGVMQNPRHLVRRRGQEARLRCSPMKGHSHVYWYRQLPEEGLKFMVYLQKENIIDESGMPKERFSAEFPKEGPSILRIQQVVRGDSAAYFCASSPPTRSGQFFGPGTRLTVL.

This clone has more than one count but fewer than ten. The chain couples TRBV4-3 to TRBJ2-1, with D possibly being TRBD2 (7 bases). The CDR3 has 15 residues. The germline gives CDR1 LGHNA, CDR2 YSLEER. V lost 4 bases and J 6 bases, leaving 16 bases between the germline ends. CDR3 sequence (DNA): TGCGCCAGCAGCCCTCGAGGGGGGGATATCAATGAGCAGTTCTTC. This gives the protein CASSPRGGDINEQFF.

The V gene is TRBV28, the J gene TRBJ2-7, with D perhaps matching TRBD1 (6 bases). V lost 3 bases and J 11 bases, leaving 17 bases between the germline ends. Looked up from germline, CDR1 is MDHEN and CDR2 is SYDVKM. The CDR3 loop spans 13 amino acids. Here the CDR3 reads CASSLGAGVKEYF. In DNA form, the CDR3 reads TGTGCCAGCAGTTTGGGGGCAGGGGTGAAGGAGTACTTC. Variable domain in full (rest from reference TRBV28 and TRBJ2-7): DVKVTQSSRYLVKRTGEKVFLECVQDMDHENMFWYRQDPGLGLRLIYFSYDVKMKEKGDIPEGYSVSREKKERFSLILESASTNQTSMYLCASSLGAGVKEYFGPGTRLTVT.

This clone was found a few times. The CDR3 region has the DNA TGTGCCATCAGTGAGTCGCCAGGTAAACGTATGAACACTGAAGCTTTCTTT. Protein: CAISESPGKRMNTEAFF. The chain couples TRBV10-3 to TRBJ1-1, with no clear D. The CDR3 extends over 17 amino acids. The germline V gene encodes CDR1 ENHRY and CDR2 SYGVKD. The germline V and J ends were trimmed by 0 bases and 0 bases, with 14 bases remaining between them.